The 10 T cell receptor beta chains below all came from one sample that was sequenced in a study of blood T cells in healthy people across ages. The authors ran a second PCR of about 6 to 11 cycles using a sample-barcoded 5' primer and a J-beta primer mix. TCRdb re-derived calls from the 5' RACE reads in MiXCR, one entry per CDR3 protein. This sample has about 1 million distinct CDR3 sequences; 20% to 25% occur once, and the top ten carry less than 0.85%. The same data also contributed to another study, on T cells of mothers and their children.

Sample: blood. These receptors originate from a girl aged 2-15 years in good health.

Only a few counts were recorded for this clonotype. The rearrangement joins TRBV11-2 to TRBJ2-3, with 11 nucleotides matching TRBD2. This CDR3 is 16 amino acids long. Germline V gives CDR1 SGHAT, CDR2 FQNNGV. The V and J ends lost 0 bases and 7 bases, in that order; junction bases with no gene match: 6. Here the CDR3 DNA reads TGTGCCAGCAGCTTAGAGACTAGCGGGGTGGTAAATACGCAGTATTTT. It is translated as CASSLETSGVVNTQYF.

The table lists this clonotype with a few counts. The V gene is TRBV3-1, the J gene TRBJ2-1; perhaps TRBD1 as D (6 bases). V was clipped by 6 bases and J by 3 bases, with 12 bases between them. This CDR3 is 14 amino acids long. Germline-derived CDR1 and CDR2 are LGHDT and YNNKEL (reference sequence). The CDR3, as DNA: TGTGCCAGCAGTCTCGGGACAAACTACAATGAGCAGTTCTTC. Translating it yields CASSLGTNYNEQFF.

This clonotype occurred a few times. This rearrangement joins TRBV7-2 to TRBJ2-1; 12 bases are a match to TRBD2. CDR3 size: 12 residues. V dropped 7 bases and J dropped 12; count of bases not matched to a gene: 4. Germline loops: CDR1 SGHTA, CDR2 FQGNSA. CDR3 in amino acids: CASNGLAGLQFF. DNA for the CDR3: TGTGCCAGCAACGGACTAGCGGGACTGCAGTTCTTC.

The chain recombines TRBV6-5 with TRBJ1-3, with 7 bases that match TRBD1. CDR3 length: 15 amino acids. CDR1 and CDR2 (germline): MNHEY, SVGAGI. Unmatched junction bases numbered 13, after V lost 6 bases and J lost 8 bases. CDR3 sequence reads: CASRPAHRGGDTIYF. The CDR3 bases are TGTGCCAGCAGACCCGCACACAGGGGCGGGGACACCATATATTTT.

The chain joins TRBV7-9 to TRBJ1-4, with a tentative D call TRBD1 (6 bases). The CDR3 is made up of 12 amino acids. The germline V and J ends were trimmed by 4 bases and 8 bases, with 8 bases remaining between them. Germline V gene data show CDR1 as SEHNR and CDR2 as FQNEAQ (reference sequence). CDR3 nucleotides: TGTGCCAGCAGCTCCGGACAGGAAAAACTGTTTTTT. Its protein is CASSSGQEKLFF.

The CDR3 is CASSPPDQYEQFF. For the CDR3, the DNA is TGTGCCAGCAGCCCCCCCGACCAATATGAGCAGTTCTTC. This chain connects TRBV11-2 to TRBJ2-1; D is unclear. Trimming cost V 5 bases and J 8 bases, with 13 bases left between them. Germline CDR1 is SGHAT and CDR2 is FQNNGV. There are 13 residues in the CDR3.

The chain recombines TRBV7-2 with TRBJ1-2; D is uncertain. Per germline, CDR1 SGHTA and CDR2 FQGNSA. Trimming shortened V by 1 base and J by 14 bases, and 11 bases separated the two germline ends. This CDR3 spans 11 amino acids. CDR3 DNA: TGTGCCAGCAGCTTAGGTCGTGAGGGAACCTTC. Protein sequence: CASSLGREGTF. The entire variable domain, with the rest obtained from reference TRBV7-2 and TRBJ1-2, is as follows: GAGVSQSPSNKVTEKGKDVELRCDPISGHTALYWYRQSLGQGLEFLIYFQGNSAPDKSGLPSDRFSAERTGGSVSTLTIQRTQQEDSAVYLCASSLGREGTFGSGTRLTVV.

This clonotype was seen a few times. V and J are TRBV2 and TRBJ2-3; perhaps TRBD2 as D (5 bases). The germline V gene has CDR1 SNHLY and CDR2 FYNNEI. This CDR3 has 13 residues. V lost 4 bases, J lost 5 bases, and 10 bases lay in between. The CDR3: CASSVNGEDTQYF. Here the CDR3 DNA reads TGTGCCAGCAGTGTGAACGGGGAAGATACGCAGTATTTT.

There are a few counts of this clonotype. The chain links TRBV11-1 to TRBJ2-1; D remains ambiguous. This CDR3 comprises 14 residues. V gave up 2 bases and J gave up 2 bases, with 7 bases separating them. Germline CDR1 reads SGHAT; CDR2 reads FQDESV (reference sequence). The CDR3 DNA reads as TGTGCCAGCAGCTTACACGGAACCTACAATGAGCAGTTCTTC. It codes for CASSLHGTYNEQFF.

In this sample, this clonotype turned up a few times. The chain combines TRBV29-1 with TRBJ2-4; D ambiguous. Germline V gene sequence: CDR1 SQVTM, CDR2 ANQGSEA. The CDR3 runs 14 residues. The V end lost 7 bases, the J end lost 8 bases, and 21 bases lay between the germline ends. As DNA, the CDR3 is TGCAGCGCCCTCCCCCCTGAGAAGCCCGACATTCAGTACTTC. It codes for CSALPPEKPDIQYF.